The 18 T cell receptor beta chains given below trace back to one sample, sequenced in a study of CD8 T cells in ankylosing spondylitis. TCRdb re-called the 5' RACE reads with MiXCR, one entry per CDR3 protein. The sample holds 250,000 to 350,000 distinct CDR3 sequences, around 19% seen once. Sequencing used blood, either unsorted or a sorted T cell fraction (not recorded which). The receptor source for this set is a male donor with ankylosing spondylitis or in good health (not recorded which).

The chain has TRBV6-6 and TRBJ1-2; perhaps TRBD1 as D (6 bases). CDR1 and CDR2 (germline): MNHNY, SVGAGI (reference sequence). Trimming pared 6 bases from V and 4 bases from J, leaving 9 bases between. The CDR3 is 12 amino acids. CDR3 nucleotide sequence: TGTGCCAGCAGGGGACACATCTATGGCTACACCTTC. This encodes CASRGHIYGYTF.

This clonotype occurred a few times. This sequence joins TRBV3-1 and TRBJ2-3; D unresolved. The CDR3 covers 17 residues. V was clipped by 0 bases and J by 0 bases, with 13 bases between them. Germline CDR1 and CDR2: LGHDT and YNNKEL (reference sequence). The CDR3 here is CASSQDLVPPSTDTQYF. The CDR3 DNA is TGTGCCAGCAGCCAAGATCTTGTACCACCGAGCACAGATACGCAGTATTTT.

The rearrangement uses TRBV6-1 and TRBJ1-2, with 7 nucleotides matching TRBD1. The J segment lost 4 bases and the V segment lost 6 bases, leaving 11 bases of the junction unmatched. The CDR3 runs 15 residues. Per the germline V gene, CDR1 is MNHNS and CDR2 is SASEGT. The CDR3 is CASSRGRGRIYGYTF. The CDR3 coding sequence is TGTGCCAGCAGCAGGGGGAGGGGGCGCATCTATGGCTACACCTTC.

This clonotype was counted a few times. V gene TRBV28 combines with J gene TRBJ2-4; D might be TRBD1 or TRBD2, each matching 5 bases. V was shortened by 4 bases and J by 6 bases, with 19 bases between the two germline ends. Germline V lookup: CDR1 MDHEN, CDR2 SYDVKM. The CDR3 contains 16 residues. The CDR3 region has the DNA TGTGCCAGCAGTTCGCCGGGACCAGCGGTGGGAAACATTCAGTACTTC. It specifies CASSSPGPAVGNIQYF.

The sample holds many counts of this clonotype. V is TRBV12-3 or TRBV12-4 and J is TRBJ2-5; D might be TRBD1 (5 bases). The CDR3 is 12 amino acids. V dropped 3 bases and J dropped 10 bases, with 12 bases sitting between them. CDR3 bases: TGTGCCAGCAGTTTGGACACAGTGTTCCAGTACTTC. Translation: CASSLDTVFQYF.

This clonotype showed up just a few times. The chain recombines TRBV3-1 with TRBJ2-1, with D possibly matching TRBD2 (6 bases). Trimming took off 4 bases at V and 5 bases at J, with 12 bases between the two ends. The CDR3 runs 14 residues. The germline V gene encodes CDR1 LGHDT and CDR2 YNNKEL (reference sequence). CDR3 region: CASSLSGGDNEQFF. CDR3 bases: TGTGCCAGCAGCCTTAGCGGCGGGGACAATGAGCAGTTCTTC.

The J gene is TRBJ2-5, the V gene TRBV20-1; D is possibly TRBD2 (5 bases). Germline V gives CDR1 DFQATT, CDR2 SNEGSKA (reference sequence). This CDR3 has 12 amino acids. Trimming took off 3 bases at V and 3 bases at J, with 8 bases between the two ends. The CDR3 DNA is TGCAGTGCTAGTCCAGCGGAAGAGACCCAGTACTTC. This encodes CSASPAEETQYF.

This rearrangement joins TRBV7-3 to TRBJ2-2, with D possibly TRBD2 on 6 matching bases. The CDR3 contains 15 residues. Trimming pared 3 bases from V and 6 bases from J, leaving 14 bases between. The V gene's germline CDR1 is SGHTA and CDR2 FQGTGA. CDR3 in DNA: TGTGCCAGCAGCTTGACTAGTCCAACATCCGGGGAGCTGTTTTTT. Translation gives CASSLTSPTSGELFF.

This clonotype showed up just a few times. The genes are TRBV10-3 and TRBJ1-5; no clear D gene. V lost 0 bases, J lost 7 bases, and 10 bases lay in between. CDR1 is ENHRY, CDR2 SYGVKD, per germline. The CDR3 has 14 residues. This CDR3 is CAISESVGGQPQHF. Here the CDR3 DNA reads TGTGCCATCAGTGAGTCAGTAGGAGGGCAGCCCCAGCATTTT.

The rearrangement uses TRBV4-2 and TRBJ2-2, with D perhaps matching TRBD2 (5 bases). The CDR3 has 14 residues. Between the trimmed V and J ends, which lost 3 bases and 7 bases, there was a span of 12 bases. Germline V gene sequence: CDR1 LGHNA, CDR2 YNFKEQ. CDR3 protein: CASSQRAGGGELFF. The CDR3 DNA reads TGTGCCAGCAGCCAGCGGGCCGGCGGCGGGGAGCTGTTTTTT.

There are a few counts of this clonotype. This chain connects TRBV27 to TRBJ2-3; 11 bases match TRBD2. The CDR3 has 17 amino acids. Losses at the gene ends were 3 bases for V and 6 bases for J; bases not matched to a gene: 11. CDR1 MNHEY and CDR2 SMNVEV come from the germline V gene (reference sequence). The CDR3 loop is CASSLLGLAEVRDTQYF. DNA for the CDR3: TGTGCCAGCAGTTTGCTGGGACTAGCGGAAGTTCGTGATACGCAGTATTTT.

CDR3 bases: TGCAGCGCTGGGGGTGGAGGGGGCGCCGGCAGAAGCTCCTACAATGAGCAGTTCTTC. As protein: CSAGGGGGAGRSSYNEQFF. The chain combines TRBV29-1 with TRBJ2-1, with D possibly being TRBD1 (7 bases). This CDR3 contains 19 residues. With 7 bases removed from V and 0 bases from J, the gap between germline ends came to 28 bases. The germline CDR1 and CDR2 sequences are SQVTM and ANQGSEA.

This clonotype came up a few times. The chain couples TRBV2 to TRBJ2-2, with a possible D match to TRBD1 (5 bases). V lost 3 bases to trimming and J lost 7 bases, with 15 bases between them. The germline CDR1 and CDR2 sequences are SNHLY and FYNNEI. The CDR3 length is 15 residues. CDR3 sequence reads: CASSDRVPPDGELFF. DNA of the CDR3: TGTGCCAGCAGTGACAGGGTGCCCCCCGACGGGGAGCTGTTTTTT.

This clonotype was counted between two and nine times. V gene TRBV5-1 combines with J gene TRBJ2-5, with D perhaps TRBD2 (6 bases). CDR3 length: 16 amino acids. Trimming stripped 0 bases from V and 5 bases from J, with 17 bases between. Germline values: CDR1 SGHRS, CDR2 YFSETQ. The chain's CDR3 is CASSLEAGGVKETQYF. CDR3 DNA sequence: TGCGCCAGCAGCTTGGAGGCGGGCGGGGTGAAGGAGACCCAGTACTTC.

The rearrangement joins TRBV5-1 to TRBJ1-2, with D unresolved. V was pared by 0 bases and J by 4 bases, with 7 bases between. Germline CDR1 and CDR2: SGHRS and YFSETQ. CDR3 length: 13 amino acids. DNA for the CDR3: TGCGCCAGCAGCTTGGAGAGTGGCTATGGCTACACCTTC. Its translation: CASSLESGYGYTF.

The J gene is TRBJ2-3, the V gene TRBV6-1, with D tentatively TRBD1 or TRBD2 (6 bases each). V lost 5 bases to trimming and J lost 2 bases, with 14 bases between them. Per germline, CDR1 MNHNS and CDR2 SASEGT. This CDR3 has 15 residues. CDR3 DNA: TGTGCCAGCAGTCTCCCCGGGGGCCTCACAGATACGCAGTATTTT. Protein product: CASSLPGGLTDTQYF.

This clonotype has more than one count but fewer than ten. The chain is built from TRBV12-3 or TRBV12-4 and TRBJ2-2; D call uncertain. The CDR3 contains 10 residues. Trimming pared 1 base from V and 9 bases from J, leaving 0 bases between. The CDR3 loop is CASSLGELFF. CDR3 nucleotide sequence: TGTGCCAGCAGTTTAGGGGAGCTGTTTTTT.

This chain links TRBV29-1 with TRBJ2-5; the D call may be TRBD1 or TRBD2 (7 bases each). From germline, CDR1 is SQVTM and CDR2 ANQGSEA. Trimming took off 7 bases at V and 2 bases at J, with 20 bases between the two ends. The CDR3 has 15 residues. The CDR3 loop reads CSASSGGQRQETQYF. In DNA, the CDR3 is TGCAGCGCCAGCTCGGGGGGACAGAGACAAGAGACCCAGTACTTC.